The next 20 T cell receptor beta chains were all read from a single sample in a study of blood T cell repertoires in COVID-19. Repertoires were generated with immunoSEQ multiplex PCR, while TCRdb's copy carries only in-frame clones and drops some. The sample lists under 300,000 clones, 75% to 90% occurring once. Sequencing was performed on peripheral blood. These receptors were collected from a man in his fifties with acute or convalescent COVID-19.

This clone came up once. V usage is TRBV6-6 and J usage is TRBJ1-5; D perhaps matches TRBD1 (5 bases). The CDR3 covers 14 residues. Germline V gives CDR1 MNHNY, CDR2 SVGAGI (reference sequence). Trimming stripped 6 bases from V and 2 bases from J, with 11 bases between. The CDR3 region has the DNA TGTGCCAGCAGCGCCGGGGGGGGCAATCAGCCCCAGCATTTT. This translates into CASSAGGGNQPQHF.

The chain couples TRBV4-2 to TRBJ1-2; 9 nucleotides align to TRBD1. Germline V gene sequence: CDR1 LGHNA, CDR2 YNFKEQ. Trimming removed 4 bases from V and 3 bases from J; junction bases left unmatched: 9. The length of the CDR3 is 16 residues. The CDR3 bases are TGTGCCAGCAGCCCAAGTGAGACAGGGGGTGACTATGGCTACACCTTC. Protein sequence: CASSPSETGGDYGYTF.

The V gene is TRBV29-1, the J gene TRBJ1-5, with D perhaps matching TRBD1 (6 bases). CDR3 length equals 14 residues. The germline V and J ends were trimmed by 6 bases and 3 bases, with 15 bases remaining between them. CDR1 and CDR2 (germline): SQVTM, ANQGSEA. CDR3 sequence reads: CSVRGQNPNQPQHF. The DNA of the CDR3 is TGCAGCGTCCGAGGACAGAACCCCAATCAGCCCCAGCATTTT.

The CDR3 sequence is CASSAVTGGYEQYF. CDR3 sequence (DNA): TGTGCCAGCAGCGCTGTGACAGGGGGCTACGAGCAGTACTTC. V usage is TRBV27 and J usage is TRBJ2-7, with 9 bases matching TRBD1. Germline V gene data show CDR1 as MNHEY and CDR2 as SMNVEV (reference sequence). J lost 3 bases, V lost 6 bases, and 6 bases had no gene match. This CDR3 spans 14 amino acids.

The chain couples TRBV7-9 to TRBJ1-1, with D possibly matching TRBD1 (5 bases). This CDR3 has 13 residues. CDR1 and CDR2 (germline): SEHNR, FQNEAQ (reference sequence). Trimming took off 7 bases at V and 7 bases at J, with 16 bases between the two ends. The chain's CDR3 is CASTPPAQVEAFF. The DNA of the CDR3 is TGTGCCAGCACCCCACCCGCACAGGTTGAAGCTTTCTTT.

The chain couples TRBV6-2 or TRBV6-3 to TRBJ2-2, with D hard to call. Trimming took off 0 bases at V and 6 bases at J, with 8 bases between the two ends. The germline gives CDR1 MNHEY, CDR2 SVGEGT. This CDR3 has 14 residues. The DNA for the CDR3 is TGTGCCAGCAGTTACTCGGGCGTCCCCGGGGAGCTGTTTTTT. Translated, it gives CASSYSGVPGELFF.

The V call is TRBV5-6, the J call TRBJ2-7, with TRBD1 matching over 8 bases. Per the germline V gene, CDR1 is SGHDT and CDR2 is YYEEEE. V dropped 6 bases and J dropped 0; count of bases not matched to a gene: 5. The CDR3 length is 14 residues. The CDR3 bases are TGTGCCAGCACCTGGACAGGGAGCTCCTACGAGCAGTACTTC. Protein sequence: CASTWTGSSYEQYF.

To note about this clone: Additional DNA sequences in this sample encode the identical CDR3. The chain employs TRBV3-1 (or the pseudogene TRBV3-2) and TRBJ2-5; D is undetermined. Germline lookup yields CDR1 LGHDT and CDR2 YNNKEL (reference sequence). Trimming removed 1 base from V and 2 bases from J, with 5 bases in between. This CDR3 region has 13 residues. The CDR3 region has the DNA TGTGCCAGCAGCCAAGGCGGTCAAGAGACCCAGTACTTC. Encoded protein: CASSQGGQETQYF.

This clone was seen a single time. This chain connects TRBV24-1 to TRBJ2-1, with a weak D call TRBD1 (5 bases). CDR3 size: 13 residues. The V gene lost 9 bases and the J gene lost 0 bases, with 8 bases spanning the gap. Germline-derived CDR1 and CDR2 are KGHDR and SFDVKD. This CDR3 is CATQGSSYNEQFF. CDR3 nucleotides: TGTGCCACCCAGGGAAGCTCCTACAATGAGCAGTTCTTC.

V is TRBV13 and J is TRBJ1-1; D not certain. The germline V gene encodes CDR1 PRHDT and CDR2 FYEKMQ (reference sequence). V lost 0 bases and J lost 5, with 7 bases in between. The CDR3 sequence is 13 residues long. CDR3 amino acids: CASSLGRGTEAFF. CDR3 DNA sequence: TGTGCCAGCAGCTTAGGCCGAGGAACTGAAGCTTTCTTT.

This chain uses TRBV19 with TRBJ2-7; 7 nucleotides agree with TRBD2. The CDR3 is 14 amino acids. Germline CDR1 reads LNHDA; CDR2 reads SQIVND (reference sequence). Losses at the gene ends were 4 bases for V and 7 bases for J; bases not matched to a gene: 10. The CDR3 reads CASSRGGGPLEQYF. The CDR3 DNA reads TGTGCCAGTAGTAGGGGCGGGGGACCCCTGGAGCAGTACTTC.

CDR3: CASRVYRGGTGELFF. The DNA of the CDR3 is TGTGCCAGCAGGGTTTACCGGGGGGGCACCGGGGAGCTGTTTTTT. The gene calls are TRBV27 and TRBJ2-2; 8 bases are a match to TRBD2. CDR1 and CDR2 (germline): MNHEY, SMNVEV (reference sequence). Trimming took 6 bases from V and 4 from J; bases not matched to a gene: 7. The CDR3 contains 15 residues.

In DNA, the CDR3 is TGTGCCAGCAGCTTGGTTCCAGGGGGCTTGGTAACTGAAGCTTTCTTT. Its protein product is CASSLVPGGLVTEAFF. The chain is built from TRBV5-6 and TRBJ1-1, with 8 positions matching TRBD1. The CDR3 is 16 residues long. Germline V gene sequence: CDR1 SGHDT, CDR2 YYEEEE. The junction had 9 bases not matched to a gene; V was cut back by 0 bases and J by 5 bases. The full variable domain, completed using reference TRBV5-6 and TRBJ1-1, is DAGVTQSPTHLIKTRGQQVTLRCSPKSGHDTVSWYQQALGQGPQFIFQYYEEEERQRGNFPDRFSGHQFPNYSSELNVNALLLGDSALYLCASSLVPGGLVTEAFFGQGTRLTVV.

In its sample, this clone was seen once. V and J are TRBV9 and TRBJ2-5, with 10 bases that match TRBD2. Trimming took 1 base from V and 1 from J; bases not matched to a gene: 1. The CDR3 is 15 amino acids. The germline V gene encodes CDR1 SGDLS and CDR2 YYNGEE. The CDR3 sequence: CASSVQRGGQETQYF. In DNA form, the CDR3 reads TGTGCCAGCAGCGTACAGCGGGGGGGCCAAGAGACCCAGTACTTC.

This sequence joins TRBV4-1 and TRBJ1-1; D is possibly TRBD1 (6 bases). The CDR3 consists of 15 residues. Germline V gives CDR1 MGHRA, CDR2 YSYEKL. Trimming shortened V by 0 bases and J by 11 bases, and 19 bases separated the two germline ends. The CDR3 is CASSQDGRGAQRAFF. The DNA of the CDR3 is TGCGCCAGCAGCCAAGATGGCCGGGGGGCCCAAAGGGCTTTCTTT.

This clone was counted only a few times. The CDR3 region is CASRQQWVTEAFF. DNA of the CDR3: TGCGCCAGCAGGCAACAGTGGGTCACTGAAGCTTTCTTT. V usage is TRBV5-1 and J usage is TRBJ1-1; D remains ambiguous. V lost 5 bases and J 4 bases, leaving 12 bases between the germline ends. The CDR3 runs to 13 residues. Germline lookup yields CDR1 SGHRS and CDR2 YFSETQ.

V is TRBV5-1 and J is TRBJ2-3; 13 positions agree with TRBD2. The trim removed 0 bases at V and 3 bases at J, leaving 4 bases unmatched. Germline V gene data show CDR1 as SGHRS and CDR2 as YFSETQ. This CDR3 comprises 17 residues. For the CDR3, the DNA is TGCGCCAGCAGCTTGGCACTAGCGGGGGGGCAGACAGATACGCAGTATTTT. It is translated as CASSLALAGGQTDTQYF.

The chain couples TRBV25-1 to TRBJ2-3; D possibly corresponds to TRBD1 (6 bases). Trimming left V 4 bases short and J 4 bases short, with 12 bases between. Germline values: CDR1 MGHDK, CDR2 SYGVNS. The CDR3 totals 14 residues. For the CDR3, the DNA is TGTGCCAGCAGTGCATTGGACAGCTCAGATACGCAGTATTTT. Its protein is CASSALDSSDTQYF.

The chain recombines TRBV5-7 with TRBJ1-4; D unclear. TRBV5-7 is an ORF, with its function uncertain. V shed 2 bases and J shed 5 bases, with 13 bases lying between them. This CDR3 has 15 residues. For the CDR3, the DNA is TGTGCCAGCAGCTTTGGTTGTCGGGAAAATGAAAAACTGTTTTTT. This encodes CASSFGCRENEKLFF.

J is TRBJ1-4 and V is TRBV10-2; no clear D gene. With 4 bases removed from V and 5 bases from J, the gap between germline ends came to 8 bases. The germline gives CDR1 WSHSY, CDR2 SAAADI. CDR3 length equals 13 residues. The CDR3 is CASSGAGNEKLFF. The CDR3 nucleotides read TGCGCCAGCAGTGGGGCAGGCAATGAAAAACTGTTTTTT.